This T cell receptor beta chain was profiled in a study of blood T cell repertoires in COVID-19. Study-level information: Sites across the United States, Italy and Spain contributed samples from acute and convalescent COVID-19. T cells, B-cell-depleted T cells, or PBMCs provided the cDNA or gDNA that served as material.

J gave up 7 bases and V 6 bases, and 3 bases lay outside the gene matches. The germline gives CDR1 MNHEY, CDR2 SMNVEV (reference sequence). This CDR3 region has 13 residues. Source study methods: Estimated nucleated cell counts came from reference gene primer amplification. The data were produced by immunoSEQ multiplex PCR, yet TCRdb's version contains in-frame clones alone and is incomplete. That table supplies the V and J calls and clone size; D and trimming were determined from the DNA. Of over 100,000 clones listed, more than 70% were seen once; the top ten hold approximately 10%. The sequence was obtained from a man aged 50 to 59 with acute or convalescent COVID-19. The rearrangement links TRBV27 to TRBJ2-1, with 10 bases matching TRBD2. The sequencing input was peripheral blood. This CDR3 reads CASRSSGGNEQFF. CDR3 coding DNA: TGTGCCAGCAGAAGTAGCGGGGGGAATGAGCAGTTCTTC.